The rows below give T cell receptor beta chains drawn from one sample of a study of T-cell memory formation after mild COVID-19. From the 5' RACE reads, TCRdb called clonotypes with MiXCR, one entry per CDR3 protein. This sample yields approximately 490,000 distinct CDR3 sequences, of which about a fifth are seen a single time; approximately 13% belongs to the top ten. Sequenced: PBMCs or a T cell subset sorted from them (not recorded which). The receptors come from an adult woman who had mild COVID-19 (a few samples of this study predate the infection). Cell type and time point are not known. The CDR3 runs from the conserved cysteine through the conserved F or W. The D gene is left open where the match is weak. Clone size, where shown, is once, few, many, or a class for clones that have expanded.

clone_size,d_call,j_call,v_call,cdr3_nt,cdr3_aa
-,-,TRBJ2-3,TRBV7-9,TGTGCCAGCAGTACTCCCAGGCCAGATACGCAGTATTTT,CASSTPRPDTQYF
-,TRBD1,TRBJ1-2,TRBV9,TGTGCCAGCAGCCACGACAGGGGGGGAGGCTACACCTTC,CASSHDRGGGYTF
-,-,TRBJ1-5,TRBV29-1,TGCAGCGTTGAATTGGGGGGGAATAGCAATCAGCCCCAGCATTTT,CSVELGGNSNQPQHF
-,TRBD1,TRBJ1-2,TRBV29-1,TGCAGCGTTGTTGGACAGGGGTCTATGGGCTACACCTTC,CSVVGQGSMGYTF
-,-,TRBJ2-4,TRBV27,TGTGCCAGCAGTTCCGGTGGGCCAGAAGACAGAAACATTCAGTACTTC,CASSSGGPEDRNIQYF
-,TRBD1,TRBJ2-2,TRBV11-3,TGTGCCAGCAGCGCCGGGACAGCGATCACCGGGGAGCTGTTTTTT,CASSAGTAITGELFF
many,TRBD2,TRBJ2-1,TRBV5-1,TGCGCCAGCAGCTCTATCGGGACTAGCGAAAACAATGAGCAGTTCTTC,CASSSIGTSENNEQFF
few,-,TRBJ2-2,TRBV19,TGTGCCAGTAGTATTCGGACATCGGGAGGGGAGCTGTTTTTT,CASSIRTSGGELFF
-,-,TRBJ1-1,TRBV6-5,TGTGCCAGCAGTTACGGCAGGGTGAGAGCTGAAGCTTTCTTT,CASSYGRVRAEAFF
-,-,TRBJ2-6,TRBV6-5,TGTGCCAGCAGTTACTCGTACGGAAGGGGGTCTGGGGCCAACGTCCTGACTTTC,CASSYSYGRGSGANVLTF
-,-,TRBJ2-1,TRBV4-1,TGCGCCAGCAGCCAACTACAGGGCCCCAGGGGCAATGAGCAGTTCTTC,CASSQLQGPRGNEQFF
-,-,TRBJ1-3,TRBV20-1,TGCAGTGCTAGAGCTGGAAACACCATATATTTT,CSARAGNTIYF
few,TRBD1,TRBJ2-5,TRBV7-8,TGTGCCAGCAGCTGGGGGACAGGGCCAGAGACCCAGTACTTC,CASSWGTGPETQYF
-,TRBD1,TRBJ1-6,TRBV15,TGTGCCACCAGCAGAGGGGGACAGGGGGCGCGAAATTCACCCCTCCACTTT,CATSRGGQGARNSPLHF
-,TRBD1,TRBJ1-2,TRBV19,TGTGCCAGTAGTTCCGGGACAGGGTGGAATGGCTACACCTTC,CASSSGTGWNGYTF
few,-,TRBJ1-5,TRBV12-3/TRBV12-4,TGTGCCAGCAGTCCCCCGAGGGAGGACCCATCCTATAGCAATCAGCCCCAGCATTTT,CASSPPREDPSYSNQPQHF
-,TRBD1,TRBJ2-7,TRBV6-1,TGTGCCAGCAGTGGGACAGGAGTCTACGAGCAGTACTTC,CASSGTGVYEQYF
few,TRBD2,TRBJ2-7,TRBV5-1,TGCGCCAGCAGCTTGGGCGGGAGGGTCGACGAGCAGTACTTC,CASSLGGRVDEQYF
-,-,TRBJ1-1,TRBV19,TGTGCCAGTACCAAGGGGGGCTCGGTCCGTCCTGAAGCTTTCTTT,CASTKGGSVRPEAFF
few,TRBD2,TRBJ2-5,TRBV11-2,TGTGCCAGCAGCTCCACCCCGACTAGCGCAGAGACCCAGTACTTC,CASSSTPTSAETQYF
-,TRBD2,TRBJ2-7,TRBV20-1,TGCAGTGCTCCGGGACTAGCGGGATTTGGACAGTACTTC,CSAPGLAGFGQYF
-,-,TRBJ1-1,TRBV7-3,TGTGCCAGCAACGCAGGGTATCAGAACACTGAAGCTTTCTTT,CASNAGYQNTEAFF
-,TRBD2,TRBJ2-7,TRBV20-1,TGCAGTGTTAGAGACCTTTCAAGGACTAGCGGGGGCATCAGCTACTACGAGCAGTACTTC,CSVRDLSRTSGGISYYEQYF
-,-,TRBJ2-2,TRBV6-5,TGTGCCAGCAGTTACGACACCCCGGGACCCGGGGAGCTGTTTTTT,CASSYDTPGPGELFF
few,-,TRBJ1-2,TRBV4-3,TGCGCCAGCAGCCAAGCAATTGTCTCCATAGCTAACTATGGCTACACCTTC,CASSQAIVSIANYGYTF
-,TRBD1,TRBJ2-7,TRBV24-1,TGTGCCACCAGTGATTCGGGACAGGGCTACGAGCAGTACTTC,CATSDSGQGYEQYF
-,-,TRBJ2-1,TRBV20-1,TGCAGTGCTATCCTTCGGGGCTTTGGGACCTACAATGAGCAGTTCTTC,CSAILRGFGTYNEQFF
once,-,TRBJ1-5,TRBV3-1,TGTGCCAGCAGCCAGGGGGGATACAGCAATCAGCCCCAGCATTTT,CASSQGGYSNQPQHF
many,-,TRBJ2-3,TRBV4-3,TGCGCCAGCAGCCAAGACCCGTTATTCGGGAGCAACACAGATACGCAGTATTTT,CASSQDPLFGSNTDTQYF
-,TRBD1,TRBJ2-7,TRBV20-1,TGCAGTGGGACTCAGGGGGCCACGGACGAGCAGTACTTC,CSGTQGATDEQYF
once,-,TRBJ2-3,TRBV5-1,TGCGCCAGCAGCTTGGGGAGCGGGCCTAGCACAGATACGCAGTATTTT,CASSLGSGPSTDTQYF
many,TRBD2,TRBJ2-1,TRBV3-1,TGTGCCAGCAGCCAACAACTAGCGGGAGGGATATACAATGAGCAGTTCTTC,CASSQQLAGGIYNEQFF
once,TRBD1,TRBJ2-2,TRBV7-2,TGTGCCAGCAGCTTAGATGGGGGACAGGGGGCAGCCGGGGAGCTGTTTTTT,CASSLDGGQGAAGELFF
-,-,TRBJ1-5,TRBV12-3/TRBV12-4,TGTGCCAGCGACCTGGGGGGGGGGACTGCGACCCAGCATTTT,CASDLGGGTATQHF
-,-,TRBJ2-1,TRBV15,TGTGCCACCAGCAGAATACAGGGAAATGAGCAGTTCTTC,CATSRIQGNEQFF